There are a few counts of the clone carrying this T cell receptor beta chain. The data derive from a study of blood T cells in healthy people across ages. The CDR3 contains 15 residues. Between the trimmed V and J ends, which lost 3 bases and 6 bases, there was a span of 15 bases. Looked up from germline, CDR1 is MRHNA and CDR2 is SNTAGT. A second PCR, run for about 7 to 11 cycles, used a sample-barcoded 5' primer plus a J-beta primer mix. Each CDR3 protein gets one entry after TCRdb re-called the 5' RACE reads with MiXCR. The sample lists about 1 million distinct CDR3 sequences, around 25% occurring once. This sample also appeared in a second study, on T cells of mothers and their children.

This chain joins TRBV6-4 and TRBJ2-1; D unresolved. This clonotype was sampled from a girl aged 2-10 years in good health. Sequenced input: blood. The CDR3 region is CASSEDSKPSNEQFF. CDR3 sequence (DNA): TGTGCCAGCAGTGAAGACTCGAAGCCCTCCAATGAGCAGTTCTTC.